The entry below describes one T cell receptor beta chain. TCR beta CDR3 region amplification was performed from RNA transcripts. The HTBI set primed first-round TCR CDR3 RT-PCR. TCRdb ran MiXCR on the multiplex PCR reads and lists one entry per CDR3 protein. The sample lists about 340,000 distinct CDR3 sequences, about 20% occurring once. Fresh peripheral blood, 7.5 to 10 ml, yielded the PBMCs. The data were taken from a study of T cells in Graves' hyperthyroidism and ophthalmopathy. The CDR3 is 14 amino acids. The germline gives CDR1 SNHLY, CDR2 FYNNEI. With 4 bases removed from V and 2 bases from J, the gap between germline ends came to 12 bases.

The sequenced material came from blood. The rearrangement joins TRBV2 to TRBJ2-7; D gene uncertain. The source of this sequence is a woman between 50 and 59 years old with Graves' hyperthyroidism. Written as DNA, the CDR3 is TGTGCCAGCAGTGTGGCCGTTCCCGCCTACGAGCAGTACTTC. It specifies CASSVAVPAYEQYF.